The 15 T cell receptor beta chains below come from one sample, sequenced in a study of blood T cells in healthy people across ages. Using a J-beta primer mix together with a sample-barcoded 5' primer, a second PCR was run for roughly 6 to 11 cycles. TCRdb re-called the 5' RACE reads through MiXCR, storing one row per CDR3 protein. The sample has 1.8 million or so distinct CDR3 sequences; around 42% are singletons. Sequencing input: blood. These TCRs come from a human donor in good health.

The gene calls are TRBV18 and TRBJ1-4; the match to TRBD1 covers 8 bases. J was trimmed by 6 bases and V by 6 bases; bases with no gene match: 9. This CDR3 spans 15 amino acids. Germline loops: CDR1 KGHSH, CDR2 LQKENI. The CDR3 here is CASSPRGTGDEKLFF. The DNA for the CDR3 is TGTGCCAGCTCCCCCAGGGGGACAGGAGATGAAAAACTGTTTTTT.

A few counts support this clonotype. CDR3 nucleotides: TGTGCCAGCCGAGAGGGGACCCAGTACTTC. This codes for CASREGTQYF. This sequence joins TRBV12-3 or TRBV12-4 and TRBJ2-5; D is possibly TRBD2 (5 bases). This CDR3 is built from 10 residues. The ends were cut back, 8 bases at V and 7 bases at J, with 8 bases in the middle.

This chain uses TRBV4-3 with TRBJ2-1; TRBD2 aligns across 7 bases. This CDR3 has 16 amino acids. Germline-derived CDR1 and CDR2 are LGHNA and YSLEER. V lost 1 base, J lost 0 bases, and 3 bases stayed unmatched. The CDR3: CASSQAGTNSYNEQFF. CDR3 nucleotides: TGCGCCAGCAGCCAAGCGGGGACTAACTCCTACAATGAGCAGTTCTTC.

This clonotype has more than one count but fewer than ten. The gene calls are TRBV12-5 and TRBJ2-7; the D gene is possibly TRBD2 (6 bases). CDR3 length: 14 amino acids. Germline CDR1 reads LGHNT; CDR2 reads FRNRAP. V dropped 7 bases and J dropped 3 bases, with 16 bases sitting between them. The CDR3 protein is CASAPPGLHYEQYF. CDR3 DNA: TGTGCTAGTGCTCCACCGGGACTTCACTACGAGCAGTACTTC.

The CDR3 DNA sequence: TGTGCCAGCTCAGGTGGGAATGGGCTTACTGAAGCTTTCTTT. This sequence encodes CASSGGNGLTEAFF. The chain recombines TRBV18 with TRBJ1-1; no clear D gene. V lost 5 bases and J lost 5, with 15 bases in between. Germline assignment: CDR1 KGHSH and CDR2 LQKENI. CDR3 length: 14 amino acids.

In nucleotides, the CDR3 is TGCAGTGGGAGAACAGGCCCCAGCACAGATACGCAGTATTTT. Its translation: CSGRTGPSTDTQYF. The genes are TRBV20-1 and TRBJ2-3; a possible D gene is TRBD1 (5 bases). Trimming took 7 bases from V and 0 from J, leaving 14 bases between them. Germline V gives CDR1 DFQATT, CDR2 SNEGSKA (reference sequence). The CDR3 is made up of 14 amino acids.

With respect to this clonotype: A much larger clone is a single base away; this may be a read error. Here the CDR3 DNA reads TGTGCCAGCAGTGAGACTAGGTCCTCCTACAATGAGCAGTACTTC. Protein sequence: CASSETRSSYNEQYF. The rearrangement joins TRBV2 to TRBJ2-7; weak D call: TRBD2 (6 bases). From germline, CDR1 is SNHLY and CDR2 FYNNEI. Trimming left V 3 bases short and J 7 bases short, with 19 bases between. The CDR3 totals 15 residues.

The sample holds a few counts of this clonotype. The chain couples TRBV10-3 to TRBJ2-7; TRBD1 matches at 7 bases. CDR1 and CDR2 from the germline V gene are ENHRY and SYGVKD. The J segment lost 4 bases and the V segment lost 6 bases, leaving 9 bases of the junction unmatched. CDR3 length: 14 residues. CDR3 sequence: CAIRAETGMYEQYF. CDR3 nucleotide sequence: TGTGCCATCAGGGCGGAGACAGGGATGTACGAGCAGTACTTC.

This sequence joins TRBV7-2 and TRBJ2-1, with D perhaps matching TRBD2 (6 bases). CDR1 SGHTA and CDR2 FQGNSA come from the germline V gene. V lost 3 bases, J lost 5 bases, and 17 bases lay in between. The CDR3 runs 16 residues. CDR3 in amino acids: CASSLNSGGLNNEQFF. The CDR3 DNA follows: TGTGCCAGCAGCTTGAATAGTGGGGGGTTAAACAATGAGCAGTTCTTC. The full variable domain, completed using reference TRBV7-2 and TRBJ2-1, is GAGVSQSPSNKVTEKGKDVELRCDPISGHTALYWYRQSLGQGLEFLIYFQGNSAPDKSGLPSDRFSAERTGGSVSTLTIQRTQQEDSAVYLCASSLNSGGLNNEQFFGPGTRLTVL.

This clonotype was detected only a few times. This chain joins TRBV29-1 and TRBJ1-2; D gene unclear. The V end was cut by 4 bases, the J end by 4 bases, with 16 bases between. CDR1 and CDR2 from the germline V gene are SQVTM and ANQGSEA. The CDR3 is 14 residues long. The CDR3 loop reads CSVGGRNLLYGYTF. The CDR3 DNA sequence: TGCAGCGTTGGGGGTCGTAATCTCCTCTATGGCTACACCTTC. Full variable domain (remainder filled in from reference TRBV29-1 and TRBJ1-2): SAVISQKPSRDICQRGTSLTIQCQVDSQVTMMFWYRQQPGQSLTLIATANQGSEATYESGFVIDKFPISRPNLTFSTLTVSNMSPEDSSIYLCSVGGRNLLYGYTFGSGTRLTVV.

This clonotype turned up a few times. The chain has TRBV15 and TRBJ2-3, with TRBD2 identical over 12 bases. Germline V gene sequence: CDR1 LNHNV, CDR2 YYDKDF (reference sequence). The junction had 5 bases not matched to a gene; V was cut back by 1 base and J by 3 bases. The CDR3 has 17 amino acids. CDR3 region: CATSRVASGGETDTQYF. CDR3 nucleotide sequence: TGTGCCACCAGCAGAGTGGCTAGCGGGGGGGAGACAGATACGCAGTATTTT. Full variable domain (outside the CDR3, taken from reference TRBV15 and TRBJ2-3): DAMVIQNPRYQVTQFGKPVTLSCSQTLNHNVMYWYQQKSSQAPKLLFHYYDKDFNNEADTPDNFQSRRPNTSFCFLDIRSPGLGDTAMYLCATSRVASGGETDTQYFGPGTRLTVL.

CDR3 bases: TGTGCCAGCAGTCGTGGACAGGGAGGCGGCTACACCTTC. Protein: CASSRGQGGGYTF. The rearrangement uses TRBV12-3 or TRBV12-4 and TRBJ1-2; TRBD1 matches at 8 bases. The CDR3 contains 13 residues. After removal of 5 bases from V and 8 bases from J, the junction contained 7 bases not matched to a gene.

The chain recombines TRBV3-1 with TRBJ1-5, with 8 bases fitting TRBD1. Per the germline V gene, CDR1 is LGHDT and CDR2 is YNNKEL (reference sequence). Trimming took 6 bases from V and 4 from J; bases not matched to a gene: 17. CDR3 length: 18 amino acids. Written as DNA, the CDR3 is TGTGCCAGCAGGAGAACAGTACAGGGGGGCCTGGCTAATCAGCCCCAGCATTTT. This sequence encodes CASRRTVQGGLANQPQHF.

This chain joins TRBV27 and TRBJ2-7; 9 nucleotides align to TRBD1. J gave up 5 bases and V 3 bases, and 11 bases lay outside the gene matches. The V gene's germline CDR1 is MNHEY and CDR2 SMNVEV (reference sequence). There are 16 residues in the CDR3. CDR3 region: CASSFSPGTGHHEQYF. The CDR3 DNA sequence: TGTGCCAGCAGTTTCAGCCCCGGGACAGGGCACCACGAGCAGTACTTC.

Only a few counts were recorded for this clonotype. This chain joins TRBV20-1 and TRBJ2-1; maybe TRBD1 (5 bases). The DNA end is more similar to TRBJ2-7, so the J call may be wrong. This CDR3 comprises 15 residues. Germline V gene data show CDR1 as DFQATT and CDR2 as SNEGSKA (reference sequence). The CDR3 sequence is CSAQTGSISYNEQYF. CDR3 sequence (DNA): TGCAGTGCTCAAACAGGTTCCATATCCTACAATGAGCAGTACTTC.